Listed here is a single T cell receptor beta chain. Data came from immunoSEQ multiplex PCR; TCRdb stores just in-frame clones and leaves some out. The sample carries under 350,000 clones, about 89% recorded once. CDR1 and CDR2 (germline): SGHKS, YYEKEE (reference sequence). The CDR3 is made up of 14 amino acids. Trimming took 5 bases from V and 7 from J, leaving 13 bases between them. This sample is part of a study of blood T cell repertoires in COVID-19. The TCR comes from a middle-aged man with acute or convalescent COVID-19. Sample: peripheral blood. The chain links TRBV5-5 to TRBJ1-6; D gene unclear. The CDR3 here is CASRPEWANSPLHF. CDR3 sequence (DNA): TGTGCCAGCAGGCCCGAATGGGCGAATTCACCCCTCCACTTT.